A single sample is the source of the 22 T cell receptor beta chains below, sequenced in a study of cytomegalovirus exposure and HLA in healthy donors. The PCR made use of 60 Vbeta and 13 Jbeta primers. The protocol was immunoSEQ multiplex PCR, while the TCRdb copy is restricted to in-frame clones and leaves out a portion. Counted here are 85,000 to 90,000 clones, 85% occurring once; the ten biggest clones make up 6% to 7.5%. The source material was PBMCs. All receptors come from a middle-aged man in good health and CMV-seropositive.

This clone appeared a few times. The rearrangement joins TRBV6-1 to TRBJ2-3, with TRBD2 matching over 11 bases. Trimming at V came to 2 bases and at J to 4 bases, leaving 14 bases not matched to a gene. The germline CDR1 and CDR2 sequences are MNHNS and SASEGT. The CDR3 totals 19 residues. The CDR3 here is CASSEYVGTSGSVADTQYF. CDR3 coding DNA: TGTGCCAGCAGTGAATATGTTGGGACTAGCGGATCGGTCGCAGATACGCAGTATTTT.

The genes are TRBV7-2 and TRBJ1-5, with a weak D call TRBD1 (6 bases). Germline V lookup: CDR1 SGHTA, CDR2 FQGNSA. This CDR3 has 12 residues. With 5 bases removed from V and 7 bases from J, the gap between germline ends came to 9 bases. For the CDR3, the DNA is TGTGCCAGCAGCGGCCAGGGGCAGCCCCAGCATTTT. Translation gives CASSGQGQPQHF.

This chain uses TRBV5-1 with TRBJ1-1; 7 bases are a match to TRBD1. Trimming cost V 0 bases and J 5 bases; bases outside gene matches: 7. The CDR3 length is 15 residues. Germline loops: CDR1 SGHRS, CDR2 YFSETQ. This CDR3 is CASSLVAGGGTEAFF. DNA for the CDR3: TGCGCCAGCAGCTTGGTAGCAGGGGGTGGGACTGAAGCTTTCTTT. The variable domain in full, with the rest retrieved from reference TRBV5-1 and TRBJ1-1, is KAGVTQTPRYLIKTRGQQVTLSCSPISGHRSVSWYQQTPGQGLQFLFEYFSETQRNKGNFPGRFSGRQFSNSRSEMNVSTLELGDSALYLCASSLVAGGGTEAFFGQGTRLTVV.

J is TRBJ2-2 and V is TRBV4-1; 7 bases match TRBD1. V dropped 4 bases and J dropped 0; count of bases not matched to a gene: 5. Germline CDR1 is MGHRA and CDR2 is YSYEKL. The CDR3 extends over 16 amino acids. The DNA of the CDR3 is TGCGCCAGCAGCCCTCGGGACAGTGCGAACACCGGGGAGCTGTTTTTT. Its protein is CASSPRDSANTGELFF.

V gene TRBV11-3 combines with J gene TRBJ1-1; 8 positions match TRBD1. The CDR3 totals 15 residues. V trimming: 2 bases; J trimming: 5 bases; junction bases outside the gene matches: 7. Per germline, CDR1 SGHNT and CDR2 YENEEA. The CDR3: CASSLRSQGGTEAFF. The CDR3 DNA sequence: TGTGCCAGCAGCTTACGGTCACAGGGGGGAACTGAAGCTTTCTTT.

The J gene is TRBJ2-1, the V gene TRBV12-5; TRBD1 agrees at 10 bases. With V trimmed by 6 bases and J by 6 bases, 8 bases remained unmatched. The length of the CDR3 is 15 residues. Germline V gene sequence: CDR1 LGHNT, CDR2 FRNRAP. Here the CDR3 DNA reads TGTGCTAGTGGAACCGGACAGGGGGAGCTCAATGAGCAGTTCTTC. Its translation: CASGTGQGELNEQFF.

The chain combines TRBV7-2 with TRBJ1-2; D is possibly TRBD1 (6 bases). This CDR3 spans 14 amino acids. Germline lookup yields CDR1 SGHTA and CDR2 FQGNSA. Trimming stripped 7 bases from V and 0 bases from J, with 12 bases between. The DNA of the CDR3 is TGTGCCAGCACACTACAGGGTTCTAACTATGGCTACACCTTC. Its translation: CASTLQGSNYGYTF.

This clone showed up just a few times. The chain employs TRBV25-1 and TRBJ2-7; 7 positions agree with TRBD2. CDR1 MGHDK and CDR2 SYGVNS come from the germline V gene. Trimming cost V 4 bases and J 5 bases; bases outside gene matches: 8. The CDR3 extends over 14 amino acids. CDR3 DNA sequence: TGTGCCAGCAGTGCCCTAGCGGTTGGCGACGAGCAGTACTTC. It is translated as CASSALAVGDEQYF.

V and J are TRBV12-2 and TRBJ2-3; no check of the table's D call, TRBD2, against the DNA was made. TRBV12-2 is recorded as a pseudogene. This CDR3 is built from 17 residues. The DNA of the CDR3 is TGTGCAAGTCGCCCCGCGAGACGGGGGAGTAAGACAGATACGCAGTATTTT. Protein: CASRPARRGSKTDTQYF.

This sequence joins TRBV19 and TRBJ1-5, with 7 bases fitting TRBD1. Germline lookup yields CDR1 LNHDA and CDR2 SQIVND (reference sequence). V shed 3 bases and J 6 bases; nucleotides not matched to a gene: 5. The CDR3 is made up of 14 amino acids. The CDR3 coding sequence is TGTGCCAGTAGTATCGGGCAGGGGGGTCAGCCCCAGCATTTT. It specifies CASSIGQGGQPQHF.

The chain recombines TRBV5-6 with TRBJ1-1; D might be TRBD1 (6 bases). CDR3 length equals 15 residues. Trimming removed 4 bases at V and 3 bases at J, with 16 bases between. Germline V gives CDR1 SGHDT, CDR2 YYEEEE. The chain's CDR3 is CASSTMAGAYTEAFF. Here the CDR3 DNA reads TGTGCCAGCAGCACTATGGCAGGGGCCTACACTGAAGCTTTCTTT.

This chain links TRBV28 with TRBJ2-3, with TRBD1 matching 7 bases. This CDR3 is 14 amino acids long. From germline, CDR1 is MDHEN and CDR2 SYDVKM. The J segment lost 3 bases and the V segment lost 5 bases, leaving 5 bases of the junction unmatched. CDR3 protein: CASSQETGTDTQYF. CDR3 nucleotides: TGTGCCAGCAGTCAAGAGACAGGGACAGATACGCAGTATTTT.

This clone was counted between two and nine times. This chain connects TRBV19 to TRBJ2-3; 9 bases map to TRBD1. The CDR3 runs 15 residues. Germline V gives CDR1 LNHDA, CDR2 SQIVND (reference sequence). V lost 6 bases, J lost 1 base, and 5 bases stayed unmatched. DNA for the CDR3: TGTGCCAGTAGCGAAACAGGGGGCGGCACAGATACGCAGTATTTT. Protein: CASSETGGGTDTQYF.

This clone appeared a single time. The chain joins TRBV5-1 to TRBJ2-3; 10 positions agree with TRBD2. In germline, CDR1 is SGHRS, CDR2 YFSETQ. V dropped 4 bases and J dropped 2; count of bases not matched to a gene: 4. The CDR3 is 15 amino acids. CDR3 amino acids: CASSLSGGYTDTQYF. CDR3 DNA sequence: TGCGCCAGCAGCCTTAGCGGGGGGTACACAGATACGCAGTATTTT.

This clone has just one count. J is TRBJ1-2 and V is TRBV9; TRBD1 aligns across 9 bases. The trim removed 0 bases at V and 2 bases at J, leaving 14 bases unmatched. This CDR3 is built from 19 residues. Looked up from germline, CDR1 is SGDLS and CDR2 is YYNGEE. The CDR3 reads CASSVVSGGLGTGNYGYTF. In nucleotides, the CDR3 is TGTGCCAGCAGCGTAGTCTCAGGTGGGCTGGGGACAGGGAACTATGGCTACACCTTC.

Remarks on this clone: Because it lacks the conserved phenylalanine or tryptophan at the end, this CDR3 is likely a read error. Because the CDR3's place on the DNA is in doubt, the DNA is left out and the CDR3 is given as listed by TCRdb. The J gene is TRBJ1-5, the V gene TRBV6-5; the table's TRBD1 call for D was not verified on the DNA. The CDR3 region is 13 residues in length, termini included. Germline CDR1 reads MNHEY; CDR2 reads SVGAGI. The CDR3 here is CASSPNTQGAPPV.

The table lists this clone with a few counts. The rearrangement uses TRBV2 and TRBJ2-5; weak D call: TRBD2 (6 bases). The CDR3 totals 15 residues. From germline, CDR1 is SNHLY and CDR2 FYNNEI. Between the trimmed V and J ends, which lost 3 bases and 3 bases, there was a span of 14 bases. The CDR3 coding sequence is TGTGCCAGCAGTGATATCGGGCGGGAAAAAGAGACCCAGTACTTC. Translating it yields CASSDIGREKETQYF.

This chain connects TRBV19 to TRBJ1-2; D ambiguous. The germline V gene has CDR1 LNHDA and CDR2 SQIVND (reference sequence). V lost 5 bases to trimming and J lost 5 bases, with 12 bases between them. This CDR3 is 13 amino acids long. CDR3 protein: CASSSRNLYGYTF. CDR3 coding DNA: TGTGCCAGTAGTTCCAGGAATTTGTATGGCTACACCTTC.

The chain carries TRBV7-2 and TRBJ1-3; D is unresolved. CDR3 size: 15 residues. CDR1 and CDR2 from the germline V gene are SGHTA and FQGNSA. Trimming left V 5 bases short and J 3 bases short, with 14 bases between. The CDR3: CASSPRGVGGNTIYF. CDR3 nucleotide sequence: TGTGCCAGCAGCCCCCGGGGAGTCGGTGGAAACACCATATATTTT.

V usage is TRBV2 and J usage is TRBJ2-3; 9 positions agree with TRBD1. V gave up 3 bases and J gave up 2 bases; unmatched junction bases: 6. This CDR3 region has 16 residues. From germline, CDR1 is SNHLY and CDR2 FYNNEI. The CDR3 loop is CASSDRQGGTTDTQYF. As DNA, the CDR3 is TGTGCCAGCAGTGATCGACAGGGGGGGACCACAGATACGCAGTATTTT.

This chain connects TRBV15 to TRBJ2-3; possibly TRBD2 for D (5 bases). The germline CDR1 and CDR2 sequences are LNHNV and YYDKDF (reference sequence). Trimming took off 1 base at V and 6 bases at J, with 11 bases between the two ends. CDR3 length equals 14 residues. CDR3 in amino acids: CATSRGHPGDTQYF. The CDR3, as DNA: TGTGCCACCAGCAGAGGGCACCCGGGGGATACGCAGTATTTT.

The rearrangement joins TRBV7-8 to TRBJ1-2, with 10 bases identical to TRBD1. The CDR3 extends over 17 amino acids. CDR1 SGHVS and CDR2 FQNEAQ come from the germline V gene. V was clipped by 4 bases and J by 4 bases; unmatched bases: 12. The CDR3 DNA reads TGTGCCAGCAGCTCAGAAGGACAGGGGGTCGCCTCCTATGGCTACACCTTC. It translates to CASSSEGQGVASYGYTF.